These T cell receptor beta chains were read from a single sample in a study of T-cell reconstitution after alpha-beta-depleted transplantation in children. One entry per CDR3 protein, called by TCRdb with MiXCR from the PCR reads. Among around 420,000 distinct CDR3 sequences listed, 15% to 20% were seen once. Sample: PBMCs, mostly from graft donor cells, taken 360 days after TCRalphabeta/CD19-depleted stem cell transplant. The receptors were gathered from a boy in the first two years of life who had a stem cell transplant for Wiskott-Aldrich syndrome, so the T cells may come from the graft donor. Both conserved end residues are part of each CDR3. D genes are given only for firm matches. The listing skips clone size in some rows; elsewhere it reads once, few, many or a size class.

J gene | V gene | clone size | D gene | CDR3 protein
TRBJ2-1 | TRBV20-1 | many | NA | CSAPNQGSYNEQFF
TRBJ2-2 | TRBV28 | NA | TRBD2 | CASRKGLAVNTGELFF
TRBJ2-7 | TRBV11-3 | NA | NA | CASSLVPWEQYF
TRBJ2-1 | TRBV5-1 | few | NA | CASSLGSLRSYNEQFF
TRBJ2-3 | TRBV5-1 | few | NA | CASSLVTRDTQYF
TRBJ2-2 | TRBV29-1 | NA | NA | CSARETNTGELFF
TRBJ2-5 | TRBV5-1 | NA | TRBD1 | CASSLESPGQQETQYF
TRBJ2-1 | TRBV7-2 | NA | TRBD2 | CASSLAAGGPANEQFF
TRBJ2-1 | TRBV20-1 | NA | TRBD2 | CSARDPLETSGRARNNEQFF
TRBJ2-6 | TRBV4-3 | NA | NA | CASSQGTDSGANVLTF
TRBJ2-3 | TRBV27 | NA | TRBD1 | CASSFYDRETDTQYF
TRBJ2-1 | TRBV10-3 | few | TRBD1 | CAIRPTGGSEQFF
TRBJ1-4 | TRBV28 | NA | NA | CASRQLNEKLFF
TRBJ2-7 | TRBV5-1 | few | TRBD1 | CASSWGQHYEQYF
TRBJ2-7 | TRBV7-2 | NA | TRBD2 | CASSPLAGGNEQYF
TRBJ2-1 | TRBV20-1 | few | TRBD2 | CSAHLSGGRAYEQFF
TRBJ2-1 | TRBV5-1 | NA | TRBD2 | CASSSGGNSYNEQFF
TRBJ2-5 | TRBV5-1 | NA | NA | CASSLEFWGETQYF
TRBJ2-3 | TRBV20-1 | NA | TRBD2 | CSASLSLAGGTDTQYF
TRBJ2-2 | TRBV5-1 | many | TRBD2 | CASSLAMTSGRAGELFF
TRBJ2-3 | TRBV18 | NA | NA | CASSPPGKVGTRDTQYF
TRBJ1-6 | TRBV6-5 | NA | NA | CASSYLRDSPLHF